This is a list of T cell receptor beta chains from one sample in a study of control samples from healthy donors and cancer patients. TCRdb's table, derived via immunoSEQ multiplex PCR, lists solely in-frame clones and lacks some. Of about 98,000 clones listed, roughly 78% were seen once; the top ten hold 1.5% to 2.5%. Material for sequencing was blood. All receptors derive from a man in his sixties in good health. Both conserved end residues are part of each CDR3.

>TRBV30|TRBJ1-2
CAWWGHRNIDYGYTF
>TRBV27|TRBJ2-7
CASSVTGAEQYF
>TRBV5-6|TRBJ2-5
CASSLRWPDGETQYF
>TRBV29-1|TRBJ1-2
CSVEDWRAGGYTF
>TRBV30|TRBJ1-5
CAWNQGQINQPQHF
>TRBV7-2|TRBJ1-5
CASSRNGGQPQHF
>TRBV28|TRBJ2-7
CASSSEGNSGKGF
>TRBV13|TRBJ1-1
CASSEGQAPNTEAFF
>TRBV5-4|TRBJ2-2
CASSEQGLGELFF
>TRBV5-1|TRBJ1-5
CASSLEGGGNQPQHF
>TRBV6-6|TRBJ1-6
CASRTRQAYNSPLHF
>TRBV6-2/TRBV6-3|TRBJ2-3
CASSYYRGSTDTQYF
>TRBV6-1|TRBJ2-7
CASSDSFGSYEQYF
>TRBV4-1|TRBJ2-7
CASSQSRSYEQYF
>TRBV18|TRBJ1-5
CASSSDGRQPQHF
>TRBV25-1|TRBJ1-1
CASSEIYLDRGSTEAFF
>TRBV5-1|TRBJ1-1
CASSSGTGEAFF
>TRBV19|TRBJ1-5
CASSVVRNQPQHF
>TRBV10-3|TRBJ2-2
CAISQTFRTSRDTGELFF
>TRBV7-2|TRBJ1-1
CASSQYDNTEAFF
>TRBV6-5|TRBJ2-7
CASSVSSGGAYEQYF
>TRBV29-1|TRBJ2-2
CSVPRATGELFF
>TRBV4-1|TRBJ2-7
CASSQEPSYEQYF
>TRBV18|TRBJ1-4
CASSPGFASGLSEKLFF
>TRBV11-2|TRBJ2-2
CASSLGGSTGELFF
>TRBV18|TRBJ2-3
CASSPPLARLAGVTDTQYF
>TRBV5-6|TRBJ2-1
CASSLAGGGGNEQFF
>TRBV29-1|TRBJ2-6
CSVAGIGPKRSGANVLTF
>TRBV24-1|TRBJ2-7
CATRACPMTGIYEQYF
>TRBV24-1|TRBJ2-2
CATSDSRTELFF